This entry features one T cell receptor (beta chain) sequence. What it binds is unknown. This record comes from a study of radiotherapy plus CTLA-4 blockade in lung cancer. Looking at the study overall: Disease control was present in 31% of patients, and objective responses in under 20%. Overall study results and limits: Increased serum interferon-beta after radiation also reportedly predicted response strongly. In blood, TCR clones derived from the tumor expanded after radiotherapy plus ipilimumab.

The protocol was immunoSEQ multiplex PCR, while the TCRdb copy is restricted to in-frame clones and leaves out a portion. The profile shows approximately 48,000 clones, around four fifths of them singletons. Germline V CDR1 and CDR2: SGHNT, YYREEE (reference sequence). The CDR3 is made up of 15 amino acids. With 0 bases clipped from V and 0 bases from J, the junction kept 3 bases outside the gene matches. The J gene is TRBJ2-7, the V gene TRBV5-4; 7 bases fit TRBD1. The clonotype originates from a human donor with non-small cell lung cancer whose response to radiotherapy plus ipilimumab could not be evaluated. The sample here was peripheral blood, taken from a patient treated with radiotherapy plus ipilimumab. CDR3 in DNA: TGTGCCAGCAGCTTGGGACAGGGATTCTCCTACGAGCAGTACTTC. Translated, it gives CASSLGQGFSYEQYF.